The following is a T cell receptor beta chain sequence with its context. The target antigen is unknown. The protocol was immunoSEQ multiplex PCR, while the TCRdb copy is restricted to in-frame clones and leaves out a portion. This table has 60,000 or so clones, 94% appearing once. These data originate in a study of human versus mouse CDR3 diversity and MHC coevolution. Across the study: Between about 0.6 x 10^7 and 1.6 x 10^7 valid reads came from each sample. Study results and caveats: Compared with mice, human CDR3s carried more deletions and insertions on average. Six MHC II alleles selected the human T cells.

Germline assignment: CDR1 MNHEY and CDR2 SMNVEV (reference sequence). This CDR3 has 16 residues. V was clipped by 3 bases and J by 1 base; unmatched bases: 6. Naive CD4 T cells were sorted as CD45RO-negative, CD62L-positive. The chain employs TRBV27 and TRBJ2-5; TRBD2 matches 9 bases. Material: naive CD4+ T cells from blood. This sample's subset: CD45RO-negative CD62L-positive naive CD4 T cells. The clonotype was recovered from a person aged 55-75 years in good health. The CDR3 sequence: CASSLGTSTSQETQYF. The CDR3 region has the DNA TGTGCCAGCAGTTTGGGGACTAGCACCTCCCAAGAGACCCAGTACTTC.